These 17 T cell receptor beta chains share one sample of origin, sequenced in a study of control samples from healthy donors and cancer patients. Assay: immunoSEQ multiplex PCR; the TCRdb copy retains only in-frame clones and omits some. The table includes about 410,000 clones, 75% to 95% detected once. Sample: PBMCs. These receptors came from a man aged 40-55 years with head and neck cancer.

The chain is built from TRBV7-3 and TRBJ2-7, with D perhaps matching TRBD2 (7 bases). The CDR3 sequence is 16 residues long. In germline, CDR1 is SGHTA, CDR2 FQGTGA. V was trimmed by 5 bases and J by 2 bases, leaving 19 bases between them. The CDR3 spells CASSPRGGDGTYEQYF. The CDR3 nucleotides are TGTGCCAGCAGCCCAAGGGGGGGGGACGGTACCTACGAGCAGTACTTC. Filled out from reference TRBV7-3 and TRBJ2-7, the complete variable domain reads GAGVSQTPSNKVTEKGKYVELRCDPISGHTALYWYRQSLGQGPEFLIYFQGTGAADDSGLPNDRFFAVRPEGSVSTLKIQRTERGDSAVYLCASSPRGGDGTYEQYFGPGTRLTVT.

The chain has TRBV3-1 (or the pseudogene TRBV3-2) and TRBJ1-2; the D gene is possibly TRBD1 (6 bases). There are 16 residues in the CDR3. Trimming left V 1 base short and J 1 base short, with 13 bases between. Germline assignment: CDR1 LGHDT and CDR2 YNNKEL (reference sequence). The CDR3 protein is CASSQAPGQSNYGYTF. In DNA, the CDR3 is TGTGCCAGCAGCCAAGCCCCGGGACAAAGTAACTATGGCTACACCTTC.

The chain joins TRBV6-5 to TRBJ2-7; 8 nucleotides line up with TRBD1. CDR3 length equals 15 residues. Germline values: CDR1 MNHEY, CDR2 SVGAGI. With 0 bases clipped from V and 2 bases from J, the junction kept 3 bases outside the gene matches. The CDR3 here is CASSYSDRGTYEQYF. CDR3 nucleotides: TGTGCCAGCAGTTACTCAGACAGGGGAACCTACGAGCAGTACTTC.

The chain employs TRBV15 and TRBJ1-6; 7 bases line up with TRBD1. CDR1 LNHNV and CDR2 YYDKDF come from the germline V gene (reference sequence). V gave up 7 bases and J gave up 5 bases; unmatched junction bases: 5. The CDR3 contains 14 residues. CDR3 sequence reads: CATTSGTDNSPLHF. CDR3 nucleotides: TGTGCCACCACTTCCGGGACAGATAATTCACCCCTCCACTTT.

J is TRBJ1-2 and V is TRBV6-6, with D unresolved. CDR1 is MNHNY, CDR2 SVGAGI, per germline (reference sequence). The CDR3 has 12 residues. V was clipped by 8 bases and J by 8 bases, with 15 bases between them. CDR3 coding DNA: TGTGCCAGCCGATTGGAGGGCTGGGGCTACACCTTC. Translation gives CASRLEGWGYTF.

V gene TRBV11-2 combines with J gene TRBJ2-7; D might be TRBD1 or TRBD2, each matching 6 bases. Germline V gene lookup returns CDR1 SGHAT and CDR2 FQNNGV. The CDR3 is 15 amino acids. Trimming left V 2 bases short and J 3 bases short, with 14 bases between. For the CDR3, the DNA is TGTGCCAGCAGCTTAACATCGGGGGACAACTACGAGCAGTACTTC. Its protein is CASSLTSGDNYEQYF.

The chain is built from TRBV6-5 and TRBJ2-1; 9 bases map to TRBD2. Looked up from germline, CDR1 is MNHEY and CDR2 is SVGAGI. CDR3 size: 16 residues. V shed 3 bases and J 10 bases; nucleotides not matched to a gene: 13. This CDR3 reads CASSYMGLAGSGEQFF. The DNA of the CDR3 is TGTGCCAGCAGTTATATGGGGCTAGCGGGGTCGGGCGAGCAGTTCTTC.

The V gene is TRBV19, the J gene TRBJ1-1; the D gene is possibly TRBD1 (6 bases). CDR1 is LNHDA, CDR2 SQIVND, per germline (reference sequence). The V and J ends lost 3 bases and 4 bases respectively, with 12 bases between them. There are 14 residues in the CDR3. DNA for the CDR3: TGTGCCAGTAGTATCAGGGGTGGGGTCACTGAAGCTTTCTTT. Translating gives CASSIRGGVTEAFF.

The chain joins TRBV18 to TRBJ1-3; D is perhaps TRBD1 (5 bases). CDR3 length: 17 amino acids. Between the trimmed V and J ends, which lost 6 bases and 7 bases, there was a span of 25 bases. From germline, CDR1 is KGHSH and CDR2 LQKENI. The CDR3 here is CASSLRPGRDERNTIYF. The DNA of the CDR3 is TGTGCCAGCTCCCTCCGGCCCGGCAGGGATGAGAGGAACACCATATATTTT. The whole variable domain, filled in from reference TRBV18 and TRBJ1-3, reads NAGVMQNPRHLVRRRGQEARLRCSPMKGHSHVYWYRQLPEEGLKFMVYLQKENIIDESGMPKERFSAEFPKEGPSILRIQQVVRGDSAAYFCASSLRPGRDERNTIYFGEGSWLTVV.

The chain carries TRBV28 and TRBJ2-5, with 9 positions matching TRBD2. V lost 3 bases to trimming and J lost 4 bases; unmatched junction nucleotides: 9. In germline, CDR1 is MDHEN, CDR2 SYDVKM. This CDR3 has 16 amino acids. The CDR3 bases are TGTGCCAGCAGTTTCTGGCGGCGGGGGGGCCGAGAGACCCAGTACTTC. Amino acid sequence: CASSFWRRGGRETQYF.

The rearrangement joins TRBV19 to TRBJ1-5; no clear D gene. Germline CDR1 reads LNHDA; CDR2 reads SQIVND (reference sequence). V was shortened by 0 bases and J by 0 bases, with 15 bases between the two germline ends. The CDR3 sequence is 18 residues long. The CDR3 spells CASSIDPPGSYSNQPQHF. CDR3 in DNA: TGTGCCAGTAGTATAGACCCCCCGGGATCCTATAGCAATCAGCCCCAGCATTTT. Full variable domain (rest looked up from reference TRBV19 and TRBJ1-5): DGGITQSPKYLFRKEGQNVTLSCEQNLNHDAMYWYRQDPGQGLRLIYYSQIVNDFQKGDIAEGYSVSREKKESFPLTVTSAQKNPTAFYLCASSIDPPGSYSNQPQHFGDGTRLSIL.

The chain couples TRBV12-3 or TRBV12-4 to TRBJ2-1; tentative D call: TRBD1 (5 bases). The CDR3 runs to 12 residues. Trimming removed 7 bases at V and 15 bases at J, with 19 bases between. DNA for the CDR3: TGTGCCAGCACCTCTAGAGGAGCAGGGATGTTCTTC. Amino acid sequence: CASTSRGAGMFF.

The chain is built from TRBV5-6 and TRBJ1-2; D uncertain. The CDR3 totals 13 residues. Germline V lookup: CDR1 SGHDT, CDR2 YYEEEE. V was pared by 2 bases and J by 2 bases, with 7 bases between. The CDR3 reads CASSFTENYGYTF. The CDR3 DNA reads TGTGCCAGCAGCTTTACAGAGAACTATGGCTACACCTTC. Full variable domain (outside the CDR3, taken from reference TRBV5-6 and TRBJ1-2): DAGVTQSPTHLIKTRGQQVTLRCSPKSGHDTVSWYQQALGQGPQFIFQYYEEEERQRGNFPDRFSGHQFPNYSSELNVNALLLGDSALYLCASSFTENYGYTFGSGTRLTVV.

This chain links TRBV10-3 with TRBJ1-2, with no clear D. In germline, CDR1 is ENHRY, CDR2 SYGVKD. The CDR3 covers 12 residues. The V and J ends lost 6 bases and 2 bases respectively, with 7 bases between them. CDR3 residues: CAISQANYGYTF. In DNA, the CDR3 is TGTGCCATCAGCCAGGCGAACTATGGCTACACCTTC.

The chain has TRBV29-1 and TRBJ2-2; a possible D gene is TRBD2 (6 bases). The CDR3 runs 12 residues. Germline V gene sequence: CDR1 SQVTM, CDR2 ANQGSEA. V was cut by 4 bases and J by 6 bases, with 9 bases left in between. CDR3 DNA: TGCAGCGTTGGGCCGGGGGCCGGGGAGCTGTTTTTT. This sequence encodes CSVGPGAGELFF.

In its sample, this clone was seen a few times. The chain is built from TRBV15 and TRBJ2-2, with TRBD1 identical over 7 bases. V was pared by 9 bases and J by 3 bases, with 7 bases of the junction left unmatched. CDR1 and CDR2 from the germline V gene are LNHNV and YYDKDF (reference sequence). This CDR3 is built from 14 residues. The DNA of the CDR3 is TGTGCCACGACTACAGGGGCCGACACCGGGGAGCTGTTTTTT. It yields the protein CATTTGADTGELFF.

The gene calls are TRBV4-1 and TRBJ1-1; no clear D gene. This CDR3 region has 14 residues. Germline CDR1 MGHRA, CDR2 YSYEKL. Trimming cost V 2 bases and J 0 bases, with 7 bases left between them. This CDR3 is CASSQQSVNTEAFF. CDR3 bases: TGCGCCAGCAGCCAACAATCAGTGAACACTGAAGCTTTCTTT.